The entry below describes one T cell receptor (beta chain). It lacks a known antigen. Nothing much larger sits one base from this clone, and base qualities are not available. The data were obtained in a study of cytomegalovirus exposure and HLA in healthy donors (dated by TCRdb to about 2017). About the full investigation: An earlier analysis of approximately 640 of the donors reported about 290 Gb of sequence data and 100 million to 140 million unique TCR beta sequences from about 200 million T cells. About 280 gigabases of sequencing data and around 80 million unique TCR sequences made up an early release that covered approximately 620 HLA-typed donors. Of the roughly 410 genotyped donors, approximately 80% were placed in the genetic ancestry cluster associated with self-reported Caucasian donors. The study aimed to test whether signatures of past pathogen exposure could be identified by cataloging public T cell receptors. The study profiled the T cell repertoires of under 700 subjects by immunosequencing and related them to cytomegalovirus serostatus. A separate validation cohort of some 130 different subjects was used in addition to the 666-subject first cohort. High-throughput TCR immunosequencing, statistical association of individual TCRs with disease status, and machine learning were combined to predict cytomegalovirus infection status. A later analysis re-analyzed previously published TCR beta repertoires from 650 to 800 donors and added high-resolution HLA genotyping to study TCR occurrence patterns. Rather than using new phenotypic data, the later analysis identified candidate immune exposures from TCR beta sequences and from how often those sequences occurred across donors. An earlier analysis of roughly 580 of the donors used high-throughput TCR beta sequencing to judge whether each TCR beta V gene segment behaved as functional or pseudogenic. Donor age, sex, ethnicity and CMV serostatus were compiled alongside the repertoire data. In a later genetic analysis, genome-wide SNP genotypes for about three fifths of the 666 donors were used, and that subset was treated as a discovery cohort. All discovery cohort repertoires had been generated using a single sequencing platform. Class I and class II HLA loci were covered by the typing at four-digit resolution. The number of typed donors differed by locus: about 620-640 for A, B, C, DRB1 and DQB1; some 540 for DQA1; 606 for DPA1; and 400 to 480 for DPB1. Because of strong linkage in the cohort, roughly five DR-DQ haplotypes were treated as single units for association and clustering. Among around 400 genotyped donors of the cohort, an average of 235,054 unique TCR beta nucleotide sequences were sequenced per donor, around 20% of them non-productive.

The cohort consisted of 666 healthy bone marrow donors. At the time of sampling, all cohort members were nominally healthy, though unrecorded immune exposures were likely present. The donor was CMV seronegative and belonged to the group of 380 or so seronegative cohort members. A peripheral blood sample was collected from each donor, and TCR beta sequencing was performed on peripheral blood mononuclear cells. The Qiagen DNeasy Blood Extraction Kit was used to extract genomic DNA from the blood cell samples. Looking up the germline V gene (reference sequence) yields CDR1 GTSNPN and CDR2 SVGIG. After removal of 3 bases from V and 1 base from J, the junction retains 5 bases not matched to a gene. Taken from cysteine to phenylalanine, the CDR3 has 14 residues. The only DNA kept is the CDR3, 42 bases in frame from the first base. Study-wide conclusions, independent of this receptor: In the study, approximately 160 TCR beta chains were listed as associated with cytomegalovirus. Because counts were too low, around 18 rarely observed V segments, including chromosome 9 orphons, were left out of the earlier analysis of a few hundred of the donors. The classifier was reported to diagnose cytomegalovirus status with high specificity and sensitivity in both the original cohort and the validation cohort. In a later analysis, around 17,000 TCR beta sequences were associated with specific HLA alleles at a false discovery rate of 0.05. Assigning TCR associations to individual alleles was difficult when HLA alleles, especially DR and DQ, strongly co-occurred. The authors suggested that the approach could potentially be generalized to other disease states and immunological phenotypes. Sequencing depth was assumed to be roughly uniform across donors in the presence/absence analyses, though that assumption may not hold. In vitro tests confirmed that three of the cytomegalovirus-associated TCR beta chains recognize cytomegalovirus antigens. In a later genetic analysis, fewer N-insertions in productive TCRs were reported among donors in an Asian-associated ancestry cluster than the approximately 710-donor mean. A group of highly shared sequence variants was considered likely to be a technical artifact of the sequencing pipeline. Most TCR sequences were observed very rarely across donors, whereas some public TCRs were present in many individuals. A later analysis reported that several top co-occurrence clusters appeared linked to parvovirus B19, influenza, CMV and Epstein-Barr virus. In a later analysis, HLA-associated TCR beta chains were found to be more clonally expanded and to have lower generation probabilities than equally common non-associated chains. Correlated functional status among segregating V segments might be attributable to linkage disequilibrium, but an unknown experimental factor could not be ruled out. In a later genetic analysis, a missense DCLRE1C variant was associated with V-gene and J-gene trimming of TCR beta chains, and the association was replicated in an independent cohort. The only immune exposure information available for the cohort was CMV serostatus. Only TCR beta chains were sequenced in this cohort, and the absence of alpha or paired-chain data limited detectable features. According to a later analysis, most CMV-associated TCR beta chains appeared to be HLA-restricted, and the HLA associations seemed to be driven largely by CMV exposure. A later analysis found that TCR association rates varied across HLA loci, with DRB1 alleles showing the most associated TCRs and HLA-C alleles the fewest. An earlier analysis of 587 of the donors showed that most TCR beta V segments appeared in productive rearrangements either about 87% or about 30% of the time, which broadly matched IMGT annotations. Some IMGT-functional V segments, including TRBV6-2 and TRBV6-3, could not be distinguished by the 87-base-pair reads and were therefore excluded. Because HLA typing was unavailable for some donors at each locus, only the typed subset was used in association tests. A further reported finding was that TCR beta sequences accurately predicted the HLA-A and HLA-B alleles for most subjects in the first cohort.

Library preparation employed the immunoSEQ multiplex PCR assay. The multiplex PCR relied on a mix of 60 forward primers for TCR Vbeta segments and 13 reverse primers for TCR Jbeta segments. Amplification of the CDR3 region of rearranged TCR beta genes was performed with a multiplex PCR assay on genomic DNA. The Illumina HiSeq System was used to sequence the amplified TCR beta libraries as 87-base-pair reads. Regarding the original processing steps: In a later analysis, around 80 million unique TCR beta chains were counted across the roughly 610 repertoires, and approximately 11 million of these chains were shared by at least two donors. Raw reads were error-corrected and collapsed into unique sequences by a nearest-neighbor algorithm in which closely related sequences were merged to remove PCR and sequencing errors. V, D and J gene segments were assigned by aligning CDR3 sequences to IMGT reference sequences. Each retained sequence needed at least a six-nucleotide match to both a V gene segment and a J gene segment. A rearrangement counted as productive if the CDR3 had no stop codons and remained in frame with V and J, and every other rearrangement counted as non-productive. Following IMGT convention, CDR3 was defined as the stretch from the second conserved V-encoded cysteine to the conserved J-encoded phenylalanine. Sequences without an unambiguous match to a single V gene segment were excluded from the earlier analysis of over 500 of the donors. In an earlier analysis of 587 of the donors, V segments were called functional above 56.7% productive rearrangements and were called segregating when the between-donor standard deviation exceeded 5%. A statistical classification framework was developed to diagnose cytomegalovirus status using the catalog of TCR beta chain sequences. V and J gene assignment, in a later analysis, came from comparing TCR nucleotide sequences with IMGT/GENE-DB human TR gene sequences. Using the TCRdist pipeline, a later analysis assigned CDR3 sequences along with most-parsimonious VDJ recombination scenarios. In a later analysis, each TCR beta chain was defined by its CDR3 amino acid sequence together with its V-gene family, and reads lacking a unique V-gene family were excluded. A later analysis removed roughly 590 highly shared, low-generation-probability nucleotide sequences to deal with suspected cross-contamination and a sequencing artifact. In a later analysis, a clonal expansion index for each public chain was calculated from normalized within-repertoire ranks of inferred template counts. In a later analysis, generation probabilities were computed using a VDJ recombination model fitted to out-of-frame rearrangements, and the results were checked against IGoR. A later analysis scored TCR-TCR, TCR-HLA and TCR-CMV co-occurrence with hypergeometric tests, applying a repertoire-size bias correction to TCR pairs. In a later analysis, false discovery rates were estimated by permuting HLA or CMV assignments 20 times. In a later analysis, co-occurring TCRs were grouped using DBSCAN, with TCRdist sequence similarity added in when clustering inside HLA-allele-positive subsets. Co-occurrence clustering excluded repertoires with fewer than 30,000 or more than 120,000 public chains, plus five with anomalous nucleotide sharing. Imported from immuneACCESS, the table was reduced by TCRdb to in-frame sequences with V and J called. These copies leave out some clones; in studies compared against another copy, an unresolved V gene accounts for under half, and the cause of the remainder is not known. D and trimming were read from the DNA, whereas the V and J calls and clone size are those reported in that table. The sample includes 200,000 to 250,000 clones, with approximately 82% observed a single time. The ten most abundant clones make up about 0.58% of the sample.

The rearrangement joined TRBV30 to TRBJ2-7, with 8 bases in between that match TRBD1. This clonotype was obtained from a woman aged 40 to 55 in good health and CMV-seronegative. The source material was PBMCs. The CDR3 protein: CAWSDRGRSYEQYF. The DNA is TGTGCCTGGAGCGACAGGGGCCGGTCCTACGAGCAGTACTTC. Joined to the reference TRBV30 and TRBJ2-7 proteins, this CDR3 gives the full variable domain: SQTIHQWPATLVQPVGSPLSLECTVEGTSNPNLYWYRQAAGRGLQLLFYSVGIGQISSEVPQNLSASRPQDRQFILSSKKLLLSDSGFYLCAWSDRGRSYEQYFGPGTRLTVT.